This TCR beta chain was captured by sequencing in a study of cytotoxic CD8 clonotypes in ibrutinib-treated CLL. Study-wide results and caveats: Age-matched healthy donor levels were exceeded by baseline clonality, which tracked circulating CD8+ T-cell counts.

The method was immunoSEQ multiplex PCR; TCRdb's version includes in-frame clones alone and lacks a portion of them. Of around 70,000 clones listed, approximately 80% were seen once; the top ten hold roughly 8%. CDR1 is GTSNPN and CDR2 is SVGIG in the germline V gene (reference sequence). The CDR3 sequence is 14 residues long. Trimming took 1 base from V and 7 from J; bases not matched to a gene: 6. On this clone itself: Its antigen is unidentified.

The TCR comes from a human donor with chronic lymphocytic leukemia. Material: PBMCs, obtained at disease progression, from a patient treated with ibrutinib. The chain has TRBV30 and TRBJ1-2; 10 nucleotides agree with TRBD1. The CDR3 region is CAWSGQGAGGGYTF. CDR3 bases: TGTGCCTGGAGTGGACAGGGGGCTGGTGGTGGCTACACCTTC.